Below are 25 T cell receptor beta chains sequenced from a single sample in a study of beta chain features in type 1 diabetes. Study-level results: Within each of all four CD4+ subsets, Type 1 diabetes patients had TCRB CDR3s that were moderately but significantly shorter.

What was sequenced were expressed TCRB transcripts, since all of the isolated RNA had been reverse transcribed. Generated by immunoSEQ multiplex PCR, the TCRdb table keeps only in-frame clones and is missing some. The table has around 650,000 clones, 9.5% to 15% seen once; the top ten hold roughly 0.12%. Their antigen targets remain unknown. Sequenced sample: naive CD4+ T cells from blood. The source of these receptors is a man aged 25 to 40 with type 1 diabetes.

This clone was found a few times. V and J are TRBV4-2 and TRBJ1-5; D perhaps matches TRBD1 (6 bases). Germline CDR1 and CDR2: LGHNA and YNFKEQ. V was pared by 1 base and J by 9 bases, with 10 bases between. This CDR3 comprises 13 residues. CDR3 bases: TGTGCCAGCAGCCAAGGACCCAGGGGGCCCCAGCATTTT. Its protein product is CASSQGPRGPQHF.

The J gene is TRBJ2-1, the V gene TRBV5-4; D is possibly TRBD2 (5 bases). The CDR3 contains 15 residues. The V gene's germline CDR1 is SGHNT and CDR2 YYREEE (reference sequence). V was pared by 0 bases and J by 6 bases, with 13 bases between. CDR3 protein: CASSLAGLAGNEQFF. The CDR3, as DNA: TGTGCCAGCAGCTTGGCCGGTCTAGCAGGCAATGAGCAGTTCTTC.

This clone was seen more than once but under ten times. The rearrangement uses TRBV9 and TRBJ2-1; 9 bases are shared with TRBD2. V gave up 2 bases and J gave up 10 bases; unmatched junction bases: 10. This CDR3 comprises 15 residues. Germline CDR1 and CDR2: SGDLS and YYNGEE. CDR3 DNA: TGTGCCAGCAGCGTCGGTATATTAGCGGGGGTGGAGCAGTTCTTC. It is translated as CASSVGILAGVEQFF.

This chain links TRBV27 with TRBJ1-5, with TRBD1 identical over 7 bases. There are 14 residues in the CDR3. V trimming: 7 bases; J trimming: 9 bases; junction bases outside the gene matches: 12. Germline V gene lookup returns CDR1 MNHEY and CDR2 SMNVEV (reference sequence). The CDR3 coding sequence is TGTGCCAGCACCCTTAGACAGGGCCAGGGGCCCCAGCATTTT. Protein: CASTLRQGQGPQHF.

This chain uses TRBV7-2 with TRBJ2-7; D could derive from TRBD1 or TRBD2 (6 bases each). The germline V gene encodes CDR1 SGHTA and CDR2 FQGNSA. V lost 1 base to trimming and J lost 0 bases, with 13 bases between them. CDR3 length: 16 residues. This CDR3 reads CASSLVQGGSSYEQYF. The CDR3 DNA reads TGTGCCAGCAGCTTAGTACAGGGAGGTAGCTCCTACGAGCAGTACTTC.

J is TRBJ2-6 and V is TRBV7-6; possible D gene TRBD1, 6 bases. Trimming pared 1 base from V and 4 bases from J, leaving 14 bases between. This CDR3 comprises 17 residues. Germline loops: CDR1 SGHVS, CDR2 FNYEAQ. The CDR3 region is CASSLVWGRSGANVLTF. CDR3 coding DNA: TGTGCCAGCAGCTTAGTTTGGGGGCGCTCAGGGGCCAACGTCCTGACTTTC.

The CDR3 protein is CASSPGTGDTGELFF. CDR3 DNA: TGTGCCAGCTCACCTGGGACTGGAGACACCGGGGAGCTGTTTTTT. The chain carries TRBV18 and TRBJ2-2, with D possibly being TRBD2 (6 bases). The CDR3 is made up of 15 amino acids. V lost 3 bases and J lost 3, with 11 bases in between. Germline CDR1 and CDR2: KGHSH and LQKENI. The variable domain in full, with the rest retrieved from reference TRBV18 and TRBJ2-2, is NAGVMQNPRHLVRRRGQEARLRCSPMKGHSHVYWYRQLPEEGLKFMVYLQKENIIDESGMPKERFSAEFPKEGPSILRIQQVVRGDSAAYFCASSPGTGDTGELFFGEGSRLTVL.

This clone turned up a few times. V gene TRBV2 combines with J gene TRBJ2-5; tentatively, D is TRBD1 (6 bases). This CDR3 region has 13 residues. V gave up 7 bases and J gave up 4 bases, with 13 bases separating them. Looked up from germline, CDR1 is SNHLY and CDR2 is FYNNEI. In DNA, the CDR3 is TGTGCCAGCACAATGGACAGTGGAGAGACCCAGTACTTC. Amino acid sequence: CASTMDSGETQYF.

V gene TRBV5-5 combines with J gene TRBJ1-4, with 9 bases aligning to TRBD1. V shed 4 bases, J shed 4 bases, and the junction held 5 bases outside the gene matches. Germline CDR1 is SGHKS and CDR2 is YYEKEE (reference sequence). The length of the CDR3 is 15 residues. The CDR3 nucleotides are TGTGCCAGCAGCCCGACAGGGGGTAATAATGAAAAACTGTTTTTT. Amino acids: CASSPTGGNNEKLFF.

The chain recombines TRBV11-3 with TRBJ2-2; D unresolved. This CDR3 spans 14 amino acids. Germline V CDR1 and CDR2: SGHNT, YENEEA. Trimming cost V 8 bases and J 0 bases, with 10 bases left between them. The CDR3 nucleotides read TGTGCCAGCTACAGTCTATCGAACACCGGGGAGCTGTTTTTT. It encodes CASYSLSNTGELFF.

The DNA for the CDR3 is TGTGCCAGCAGCCCGACCCGTGCAGATACGCAGTATTTT. This encodes CASSPTRADTQYF. This sequence joins TRBV7-2 and TRBJ2-3; no clear D gene. Trimming shortened V by 5 bases and J by 4 bases, and 10 bases separated the two germline ends. The V gene's germline CDR1 is SGHTA and CDR2 FQGNSA. The CDR3 totals 13 residues.

The table lists this clone with a few counts. The chain carries TRBV9 and TRBJ2-5; D gene ambiguous. Trimming took off 0 bases at V and 5 bases at J, with 8 bases between the two ends. Looked up from germline, CDR1 is SGDLS and CDR2 is YYNGEE. CDR3 size: 13 residues. The CDR3 DNA reads TGTGCCAGCAGCGTAGGACTGTGGGAGACCCAGTACTTC. Protein sequence: CASSVGLWETQYF.

The genes are TRBV9 and TRBJ1-3; D is unresolved. The CDR3 loop spans 16 amino acids. V was clipped by 0 bases and J by 0 bases, with 10 bases between them. Germline V gene data show CDR1 as SGDLS and CDR2 as YYNGEE. CDR3 sequence (DNA): TGTGCCAGCAGCGTAGACGGCGGTAGCTCTGGAAACACCATATATTTT. Protein sequence: CASSVDGGSSGNTIYF.

This clone was seen a handful of times. This chain joins TRBV29-1 and TRBJ2-7; 7 nucleotides match TRBD1. Per the germline V gene, CDR1 is SQVTM and CDR2 is ANQGSEA. V shed 6 bases and J 3 bases; nucleotides not matched to a gene: 5. The CDR3 loop spans 12 amino acids. The DNA for the CDR3 is TGCAGCGTCGGGACAGAGAGCTACGAGCAGTACTTC. It codes for CSVGTESYEQYF.

The sample holds a few counts of this clone. The chain uses TRBV5-6 and TRBJ2-7; 7 bases agree with TRBD1. V gave up 0 bases and J gave up 4 bases; unmatched junction bases: 13. Per the germline V gene, CDR1 is SGHDT and CDR2 is YYEEEE. This CDR3 has 17 amino acids. The CDR3 sequence is CASSLADDREILYEQYF. CDR3 bases: TGTGCCAGCAGCTTGGCCGACGACAGGGAAATACTTTACGAGCAGTACTTC. Full variable domain (missing parts from reference TRBV5-6 and TRBJ2-7): DAGVTQSPTHLIKTRGQQVTLRCSPKSGHDTVSWYQQALGQGPQFIFQYYEEEERQRGNFPDRFSGHQFPNYSSELNVNALLLGDSALYLCASSLADDREILYEQYFGPGTRLTVT.

This clone has only a few counts. The chain links TRBV19 to TRBJ1-1; D remains unclear. Looked up from germline, CDR1 is LNHDA and CDR2 is SQIVND (reference sequence). CDR3 length: 14 amino acids. Deletions cut 4 bases from V and 1 base from J, with 10 bases between. The CDR3 bases are TGTGCCAGTAGTACGAGAATTGCGAACACTGAAGCTTTCTTT. Its translation: CASSTRIANTEAFF.

The chain links TRBV11-2 to TRBJ2-5, with D perhaps matching TRBD1 or TRBD2 (5 bases each). Deletions cut 5 bases from V and 4 bases from J, with 17 bases between. CDR3 length: 15 residues. From germline, CDR1 is SGHAT and CDR2 FQNNGV. CDR3 coding DNA: TGTGCCAGCAGCGCGCAGGGACCCCTCTCAGAGACCCAGTACTTC. This gives the protein CASSAQGPLSETQYF.

With respect to this clone: In the same sample, other DNA sequences code for this CDR3. The chain joins TRBV7-9 to TRBJ2-3; D is uncertain. V lost 5 bases, J lost 2 bases, and 5 bases lay in between. The V gene's germline CDR1 is SEHNR and CDR2 FQNEAQ (reference sequence). This CDR3 contains 12 residues. The CDR3 loop reads CASSLDTDTQYF. CDR3 sequence (DNA): TGTGCCAGCAGCCTTGACACAGATACGCAGTATTTT.

The genes are TRBV13 and TRBJ1-1; maybe TRBD1 (5 bases). The CDR3 loop spans 16 amino acids. Trimming took 0 bases from V and 5 from J, leaving 16 bases between them. Germline CDR1 PRHDT, CDR2 FYEKMQ (reference sequence). The CDR3: CASSLGGRGGRTEAFF. DNA for the CDR3: TGTGCCAGCAGCTTAGGGGGCCGTGGGGGACGGACTGAAGCTTTCTTT.

This clone was seen only a few times. This rearrangement joins TRBV19 to TRBJ2-2, with 7 bases that match TRBD1. The CDR3 has 16 residues. The J segment lost 5 bases and the V segment lost 6 bases, leaving 12 bases of the junction unmatched. Germline V gives CDR1 LNHDA, CDR2 SQIVND (reference sequence). CDR3 amino acids: CASSPVGQLLTGELFF. The CDR3 DNA is TGTGCCAGTAGCCCAGTGGGACAGCTACTTACCGGGGAGCTGTTTTTT.

The CDR3 nucleotides read TGCGCCAGCAGCCAAGATATCCCGGGACTAGCGGGGGCCCCGGGCAATGAGCAGTTCTTC. It specifies CASSQDIPGLAGAPGNEQFF. V usage is TRBV4-3 and J usage is TRBJ2-1, with 14 nucleotides matching TRBD2. Per the germline V gene, CDR1 is LGHNA and CDR2 is YSLEER. The CDR3 sequence is 20 residues long. V lost 0 bases and J lost 6; bases outside the gene matches: 13.

J is TRBJ2-6 and V is TRBV9; possible D gene TRBD1, 6 bases. CDR3 length equals 19 residues. V shed 4 bases and J shed 0 bases, with 20 bases lying between them. The germline gives CDR1 SGDLS, CDR2 YYNGEE. CDR3: CASSSRVGHFFSGANVLTF. The CDR3 nucleotides read TGTGCCAGCAGCTCTAGGGTGGGACATTTTTTCTCTGGGGCCAACGTCCTGACTTTC. The full variable domain, with the rest looked up from reference TRBV9 and TRBJ2-6, is DSGVTQTPKHLITATGQRVTLRCSPRSGDLSVYWYQQSLDQGLQFLIQYYNGEERAKGNILERFSAQQFPDLHSELNLSSLELGDSALYFCASSSRVGHFFSGANVLTFGAGSRLTVL.

V and J are TRBV5-4 and TRBJ2-7, with unresolved D. This CDR3 is 15 amino acids long. Trimming stripped 3 bases from V and 4 bases from J, with 17 bases between. Per the germline V gene, CDR1 is SGHNT and CDR2 is YYREEE (reference sequence). The DNA for the CDR3 is TGTGCCAGCAGCTCCACAACCCGGCGTGATTACGAGCAGTACTTC. Translation: CASSSTTRRDYEQYF.

The rearrangement joins TRBV9 to TRBJ2-4; TRBD1 agrees at 11 bases. V trimming: 4 bases; J trimming: 7 bases; junction bases outside the gene matches: 7. The V gene's germline CDR1 is SGDLS and CDR2 YYNGEE. This CDR3 contains 15 residues. CDR3 amino acids: CASSTRDRGYNIQYF. The CDR3 bases are TGTGCCAGCAGCACCCGGGACAGGGGGTATAACATTCAGTACTTC. Complete variable domain (other parts from reference TRBV9 and TRBJ2-4): DSGVTQTPKHLITATGQRVTLRCSPRSGDLSVYWYQQSLDQGLQFLIQYYNGEERAKGNILERFSAQQFPDLHSELNLSSLELGDSALYFCASSTRDRGYNIQYFGAGTRLSVL.

This sequence joins TRBV5-1 and TRBJ2-1; 8 bases fit TRBD2. The CDR3 spans 15 residues. The V gene's germline CDR1 is SGHRS and CDR2 YFSETQ. The ends lost 7 bases at V and 5 bases at J; junction bases unmatched: 11. The CDR3 region is CASAGGGAGDNEQFF. As DNA, the CDR3 is TGCGCCAGCGCGGGGGGAGGCGCAGGGGACAATGAGCAGTTCTTC.